Sequencing of this T cell receptor beta chain was carried out in a study of T-cell reconstitution after alpha-beta-depleted transplantation in children. Study-level points and caveats: The study traced high day-60 TCRbeta diversity in some patients to surviving recipient T cells and thymic progenitors.

A TCRbeta library incorporating unique molecular identifiers was prepared. TCRdb reprocessed the PCR reads with MiXCR, giving one entry per CDR3 protein. The table has about 590,000 distinct CDR3 sequences, under 15% seen once. The germline V gene has CDR1 KGHSH and CDR2 LQKENI. Trimming left V 0 bases short and J 2 bases short, with 10 bases between. The CDR3 runs to 15 residues. Regarding this clonotype: Its antigen remains unidentified.

The chain carries TRBV18 and TRBJ1-2; D gene unclear. The receptor comes from a male patient between 5 and 17 years old who had a stem cell transplant for acute myeloid leukemia, so the T cells may come from the graft donor. The sample in question was PBMCs, mostly from graft donor cells, obtained 360 days after TCRalphabeta/CD19-depleted stem cell transplant. CDR3 bases: TGTGCCAGCTCACCACCAGATCGCTTGAACTATGGCTACACCTTC. Translation: CASSPPDRLNYGYTF.